This T cell receptor beta chain was sequenced during a study of blood T cell repertoires in COVID-19. Using immunoSEQ multiplex PCR, the repertoire was profiled, and TCRdb retains in-frame clones only, with some absent. The table lists about 120,000 clones, around 90% of them singletons. The sequenced sample consisted of peripheral blood. The TCR sequence derives from a human donor in a cohort sampled during active COVID-19.

The chain's CDR3 is CASSLTSTGPGNTIYF. In DNA form, the CDR3 reads TGTGCCAGCAGCTTAACGTCAACAGGGCCTGGAAACACCATATATTTT. The chain is built from TRBV7-3 and TRBJ1-3; weak D call: TRBD1 (6 bases). The ends were cut back, 0 bases at V and 2 bases at J, with 11 bases in the middle. The germline V gene has CDR1 SGHTA and CDR2 FQGTGA. This CDR3 contains 16 residues.